This T cell receptor (beta chain) is from a study of shared T cell receptors in the human thymus (dated by TCRdb to 2020 to 2023). Regarding the research as a whole: The study examined how self-reactive, shared T-cell receptor alpha chains are generated in the human thymus.

Libraries came from the immunoSEQ multiplex PCR assay. Held by TCRdb, this immuneACCESS table contains in-frame sequences only and omits some clones. Under half of the omission traces to an unresolved V gene where checked; the cause of the rest is unknown. This sample holds some 640,000 clones; about 87% were observed only once. The ten largest make up just under 0.0095% of the sample. The germline V gene (reference sequence) supplies CDR1 DFQATT and CDR2 SNEGSKA. Spanning cysteine to phenylalanine, the CDR3 consists of 9 amino acids. The only DNA kept is the CDR3, 27 bases in frame from the first base. To note about this clone: The antigen this receptor binds is unknown. Sequence at one end of the junction differs from germline and may be a read error.

A further study also used this sample, focusing on human thymus T cells. In that second paper, the authors write: Immunologically healthy infants undergoing open corrective cardiac surgery for congenital heart defects in Finland were used as donors. Thymus tissue was collected as surgical resects that were removed during corrective cardiac surgery. V and J gene segment usage appeared biased in both thymic and peripheral blood repertoires. The related research reported highly overlapping thymic TCR repertoires among unrelated individuals. The study characterized TCR alpha and beta repertoires from about 8 infant thymus samples and a few related peripheral blood samples. Donor ages ranged from about 7 to 244 days, and the cohort comprised about 6 male and a couple of female infants. Thymocytes were freed from the tissue by mechanical means and kept at -70 degrees C as pellets of roughly 8.5-31 million cells. Genomic DNA was extracted from frozen cell pellets with a QIAsymphony instrument. The immunoSEQ multiplex PCR assay was used to amplify the TCRB and TCRAD loci from a standardized amount of quality-controlled genomic DNA. The amplicons spanned the V(D)J region and were long enough to cover the CDR3 and allow V and J genes to be identified. The commercial immunoSEQ service was used to sequence amplicons on an Illumina platform. Corrections for primer bias and sequencing errors followed previously described methods, while TCRAD and TCRB definitions were based on the IMGT database. The repertoires were analysed using immunoSEQ Analyzer 3.0 and VDJTools for basic statistics, V/J segment usage, diversity estimates, rarefaction and pairwise overlap. To estimate diversity, the Chao1, ChaoE, Efron-Thisted, Shannon and inverse Simpson indices were applied, and diversity was also estimated on datasets down-sampled to the smallest sample. Repertoire overlap used strict matching of CDR3 nucleotide sequence, V gene and J gene, with Jaccard-based multidimensional scaling clustering. On average, thymus samples gave 650,000 to 850,000 unique TCRB clonotypes, whereas blood samples gave about 84,000.

Specimen: thymocytes. The TCR comes from a boy less than two years old with a congenital heart defect. Donor details come from another sample of the same person, matched by shared clones. The chain couples TRBV20-1 to TRBJ2-1; the D gene is perhaps TRBD2, on 6 matching bases. This receptor carries the CDR3 CSAIERRVF. The base sequence is TGCAGTGCTATCGAACGGAGGGTCTTC.